This T cell receptor beta chain was captured by sequencing in a study of cytomegalovirus exposure and HLA in healthy donors. A remark on this clone: Its antigen remains unidentified.

Study-wide findings and caveats: The presence/absence work took it that sequencing depth was about the same across donors. TCR sequences were mostly rare, though some public TCRs occurred in many donors. TCR beta chains numbering under 200 were designated cytomegalovirus-associated. A few V segments could not be told apart, such as TRBV6-2 and TRBV6-3, and were left out.

The V end was cut by 7 bases, the J end by 7 bases, with 11 bases between. Germline CDR1 and CDR2: MNHNS and SASEGT. The length of the CDR3 is 12 residues. Amplification used 60 Vbeta primers and 13 Jbeta primers. Using immunoSEQ multiplex PCR, the repertoire was profiled, and TCRdb retains in-frame clones only, with some absent. The sample lists about 77,000 clones, 75% to 80% occurring once. Sequencing was performed on PBMCs. The origin of this receptor is a man in his forties in good health and CMV-seronegative. This chain links TRBV6-1 with TRBJ1-5; no definite D call. The CDR3 protein is CASTIDRQPQHF. The CDR3 DNA reads TGTGCCAGCACCATAGATCGGCAGCCCCAGCATTTT.